Each of the 7 T cell receptor beta chains below was sequenced from the same sample in a study of T-cell memory formation after mild COVID-19. TCRdb recomputed calls from the 5' RACE reads with MiXCR, one row per CDR3 protein. The data contain about 400,000 distinct CDR3 sequences, roughly 17% of them singletons. The sequencing sample was made of PBMCs or a T cell subset sorted from them (not recorded which). These receptors were collected from a man younger than 30 who had mild COVID-19 (a few samples of this study predate the infection). Cell type and time point are not known.

Only a few counts were recorded for this clonotype. The chain combines TRBV5-6 with TRBJ1-6; no clear D gene. CDR3 size: 12 residues. Germline V CDR1 and CDR2: SGHDT, YYEEEE. Trimming pared 0 bases from V and 13 bases from J, leaving 8 bases between. The CDR3, as DNA: TGTGCCAGCAGCTTGGGTATCGGGCCCCTCCACTTT. Its protein is CASSLGIGPLHF.

This clonotype has just a few counts. The junction departs from the called germline gene at one end, perhaps through a read error. The chain recombines TRBV7-7 with TRBJ1-5; TRBD1 might be the D (5 bases). The germline V gene encodes CDR1 SSHAT and CDR2 FNYEAQ (reference sequence). The CDR3 is made up of 16 amino acids. In nucleotides, the CDR3 is TGTGCTAGCAGCTGGAATGGGGGAAGAGGCAATCAGCCCCAGCATTTT. Translating it yields CASSWNGGRGNQPQHF.

In this sample, this clonotype turned up a few times. V usage is TRBV4-1 and J usage is TRBJ1-1; 8 bases agree with TRBD1. In germline, CDR1 is MGHRA, CDR2 YSYEKL. The length of the CDR3 is 13 residues. Losses at the gene ends were 2 bases for V and 8 bases for J; bases not matched to a gene: 4. The CDR3 sequence is CASSQNRDREAFF. In DNA, the CDR3 is TGCGCCAGCAGCCAAAACCGGGACAGGGAAGCTTTCTTT.

The genes are TRBV30 and TRBJ2-7; 12 bases match TRBD2. With 8 bases clipped from V and 3 bases from J, the junction kept 8 bases outside the gene matches. This CDR3 has 14 residues. From germline, CDR1 is GTSNPN and CDR2 SVGIG (reference sequence). The CDR3 DNA is TGTGCCGCCGGCACTAGCGGGGGGCGCTACGAGCAGTACTTC. It is translated as CAAGTSGGRYEQYF.

The chain is built from TRBV10-1 and TRBJ2-7, with D perhaps given as TRBD1 or TRBD2 (6 bases each). The CDR3 has 16 residues. V gave up 2 bases and J gave up 3 bases, with 17 bases separating them. Per germline, CDR1 WNHNN and CDR2 SYGVQD (reference sequence). CDR3 DNA: TGCGCCAGCAGTGAGGGATGCGTGGGGGGCGTCTACGAGCAGTACGTC. Translated: CASSEGCVGGVYEQYV.

J is TRBJ2-3 and V is TRBV7-9; 9 bases line up with TRBD2. J lost 0 bases, V lost 4 bases, and 11 bases had no gene match. This CDR3 has 18 amino acids. Per the germline V gene, CDR1 is SEHNR and CDR2 is FQNEAQ (reference sequence). CDR3 sequence (DNA): TGTGCCAGCAGCTCCCCCGGGACTAGCCTTTCTAGCACAGATACGCAGTATTTT. Encoded protein: CASSSPGTSLSSTDTQYF.

This clonotype has just a few counts. The V call is TRBV20-1, the J call TRBJ2-7, with D maybe TRBD2 (5 bases). Germline lookup yields CDR1 DFQATT and CDR2 SNEGSKA (reference sequence). The germline V and J ends were trimmed by 0 bases and 3 bases, with 12 bases remaining between them. The CDR3 spans 14 residues. In nucleotides, the CDR3 is TGCAGTGCTAGAGACGCGGGCAGAATCTACGAGCAGTACTTC. Amino acids: CSARDAGRIYEQYF.